Listed here are 14 T cell receptor beta chains from one sample, sequenced in a study of glioma-infiltrating T cells. Amplification of TCR alpha and beta CDR3 regions from RNA used iRepertoire nested multiplex PCR. One entry per CDR3 protein, called by TCRdb with MiXCR from the multiplex PCR reads. Found here are 40,000 or so distinct CDR3 sequences, more than 20% of them singletons; the top ten hold around 6.3%. The sequenced material came from glioma tissue, nonneoplastic brain tissue, or PBMCs (not recorded which). The receptors were gathered from a human donor with low-grade glioma or glioblastoma, undergoing nonglioma brain surgery, or in good health (not recorded which).

This clonotype was observed at least ten times. J is TRBJ2-7 and V is TRBV3-1; D not resolved. Per the germline V gene, CDR1 is LGHDT and CDR2 is YNNKEL (reference sequence). CDR3 length: 13 amino acids. With 1 base removed from V and 6 bases from J, the gap between germline ends came to 10 bases. The CDR3 DNA sequence: TGTGCCAGCAGCCAAGCCGTCAACGGCGAGCAGTACTTC. It encodes CASSQAVNGEQYF.

CDR3 in amino acids: CASSVTYSGSFIDTQYF. CDR3 nucleotides: TGTGCCAGCAGTGTAACCTATAGCGGCAGCTTCATAGATACGCAGTATTTT. The chain combines TRBV6-5 with TRBJ2-3; weak D call: TRBD2 (6 bases). This CDR3 spans 17 amino acids. Germline lookup yields CDR1 MNHEY and CDR2 SVGAGI. V lost 5 bases and J 5 bases, leaving 23 bases between the germline ends.

This clonotype occurred many times. This chain joins TRBV29-1 and TRBJ1-1, with D tentatively TRBD1 (5 bases). Germline CDR1 reads SQVTM; CDR2 reads ANQGSEA. The germline V and J ends were trimmed by 7 bases and 1 base, with 16 bases remaining between them. CDR3 length equals 14 residues. The CDR3 region is CSAPEGSTNTEAFF. The CDR3 bases are TGCAGCGCTCCGGAGGGGTCGACGAACACTGAAGCTTTCTTT. Filled out from reference TRBV29-1 and TRBJ1-1, the complete variable domain reads SAVISQKPSRDICQRGTSLTIQCQVDSQVTMMFWYRQQPGQSLTLIATANQGSEATYESGFVIDKFPISRPNLTFSTLTVSNMSPEDSSIYLCSAPEGSTNTEAFFGQGTRLTVV.

This clonotype showed up many times. J is TRBJ2-3 and V is TRBV6-2 or TRBV6-3; TRBD2 aligns across 12 bases. Germline V CDR1 and CDR2: MNHEY, SVGEGT. The CDR3 runs 18 residues. J lost 0 bases, V lost 6 bases, and 10 bases had no gene match. CDR3 loop: CASSYGRTSGTSTDTQYF. CDR3 sequence (DNA): TGTGCCAGCAGCTACGGGAGGACTAGCGGGACTAGCACAGATACGCAGTATTTT.

This clonotype was recorded at least ten times. The V gene is TRBV2, the J gene TRBJ1-6, with D perhaps TRBD1 (5 bases). This CDR3 has 15 amino acids. The V and J ends lost 0 bases and 7 bases respectively, with 10 bases between them. Looked up from germline, CDR1 is SNHLY and CDR2 is FYNNEI. CDR3 loop: CASSEATGRNSPLHF. Written as DNA, the CDR3 is TGTGCCAGCAGTGAAGCAACAGGTCGAAATTCACCCCTCCACTTT.

The chain uses TRBV10-2 and TRBJ2-5; TRBD2 is a possible D gene (5 bases). V lost 6 bases, J lost 3 bases, and 14 bases lay in between. This CDR3 has 14 amino acids. In germline, CDR1 is WSHSY, CDR2 SAAADI. This chain's CDR3 is CASRQIGEKETQYF. Here the CDR3 DNA reads TGCGCCAGCAGACAAATCGGGGAGAAAGAGACCCAGTACTTC.

This clonotype turned up a few times. The chain couples TRBV7-9 to TRBJ2-1; D gene unclear. Germline V gene sequence: CDR1 SEHNR, CDR2 FQNEAQ (reference sequence). The CDR3 has 13 residues. V lost 7 bases and J 8 bases, leaving 15 bases between the germline ends. For the CDR3, the DNA is TGTGCCAGCAACCGCGGTCGGATCGATGAGCAGTTCTTC. It specifies CASNRGRIDEQFF. The full variable domain, with the rest looked up from reference TRBV7-9 and TRBJ2-1, is DTGVSQNPRHKITKRGQNVTFRCDPISEHNRLYWYRQTLGQGPEFLTYFQNEAQLEKSRLLSDRFSAERPKGSFSTLEIQRTEQGDSAMYLCASNRGRIDEQFFGPGTRLTVL.

At least ten counts were recorded for this clonotype. The chain combines TRBV3-1 with TRBJ1-5; unclear D gene. The CDR3 covers 15 residues. Germline V lookup: CDR1 LGHDT, CDR2 YNNKEL (reference sequence). Trimming stripped 1 base from V and 3 bases from J, with 10 bases between. The CDR3 bases are TGTGCCAGCAGCCAAGGACATGGGAACAATCAGCCCCAGCATTTT. Protein: CASSQGHGNNQPQHF. Full variable domain (outside the CDR3, taken from reference TRBV3-1 and TRBJ1-5): DTAVSQTPKYLVTQMGNDKSIKCEQNLGHDTMYWYKQDSKKFLKIMFSYNNKELIINETVPNRFSPKSPDKAHLNLHINSLELGDSAVYFCASSQGHGNNQPQHFGDGTRLSIL.

This clonotype was seen at least ten times. The rearrangement links TRBV7-6 to TRBJ1-3, with 9 bases aligning to TRBD1. Germline CDR1 and CDR2: SGHVS and FNYEAQ. This CDR3 is 18 amino acids long. Trimming took 3 bases from V and 6 from J; bases not matched to a gene: 15. The CDR3 sequence: CASSFLPLNRGRENTIYF. DNA of the CDR3: TGTGCCAGCAGCTTCCTCCCATTAAACAGGGGGCGCGAAAACACCATATATTTT.

The chain uses TRBV27 and TRBJ1-3, with 7 positions matching TRBD1. CDR3 size: 15 residues. The germline V gene has CDR1 MNHEY and CDR2 SMNVEV (reference sequence). J gave up 8 bases and V 0 bases, and 7 bases lay outside the gene matches. The CDR3 DNA reads TGTGCCAGCAGTTTATCCAGTAGGACAGGAGACACCATATATTTT. It codes for CASSLSSRTGDTIYF.

A remark on this clonotype: A much larger clone differs by one base, so this may be a read error. The rearrangement links TRBV12-3 or TRBV12-4 to TRBJ2-3, with a tentative D call TRBD2 (5 bases). Trimming cost V 4 bases and J 4 bases, with 12 bases left between them. The CDR3 extends over 14 amino acids. CDR3 bases: TGTGCCAGCAGTTCGTCAGCGGTCGCAGATACGCAGTATTTT. Its protein is CASSSSAVADTQYF.

This clonotype was counted ten times or more. The chain has TRBV18 and TRBJ2-4; 7 positions match TRBD1. The CDR3 length is 13 residues. The V gene's germline CDR1 is KGHSH and CDR2 LQKENI. The J segment lost 8 bases and the V segment lost 6 bases, leaving 7 bases of the junction unmatched. This CDR3 reads CASSKTGNDIQYF. The CDR3 DNA follows: TGTGCCAGCTCGAAGACAGGGAATGACATTCAGTACTTC.

In this sample, this clonotype turned up many times. The chain is built from TRBV27 and TRBJ2-3; D possibly corresponds to TRBD1 (7 bases). CDR1 is MNHEY, CDR2 SMNVEV, per germline (reference sequence). Trimming shortened V by 8 bases and J by 6 bases, and 18 bases separated the two germline ends. The CDR3 length is 14 residues. The DNA of the CDR3 is TGTGCCAGCGGCGGAGGAGGGGGCTGGGATACGCAGTATTTT. As protein: CASGGGGGWDTQYF.

This clonotype appeared many times. This rearrangement joins TRBV20-1 to TRBJ1-5; a weak D match, TRBD1 (5 bases). Trimming left V 4 bases short and J 4 bases short, with 17 bases between. CDR1 DFQATT and CDR2 SNEGSKA come from the germline V gene (reference sequence). This CDR3 region has 15 residues. The CDR3, as DNA: TGCAGTGCTAAAAGGGGAAGGGTCGGGAATCAGCCCCAGCATTTT. Residues: CSAKRGRVGNQPQHF.